This TCR beta chain was recorded in a study of T cell responses to AZD1222 COVID-19 vaccine. Notes on this clone: Its antigen remains unknown.

General study results and limits: In the spike-specific TCR repertoire, nearly half reportedly target unmutated variant regions. Among the donors, most were white British and more were female, and clonal diversity was possibly underestimated. Breadth and depth of Spike-specific TCRs rose after two AZD1222 doses. Samples come after the peak T cell response, not at day 14.

The protocol was immunoSEQ multiplex PCR, while the TCRdb copy is restricted to in-frame clones and leaves out a portion. The data show about 130,000 clones, roughly 90% seen once. This sequence was found in an adult in good health. The input for sequencing was peripheral blood, taken on day 0 of AZD1222 vaccination.

The chain's CDR3 is CASSVLLGRALHF. The CDR3 nucleotides read TGTGCCAGCAGCGTACTCTTGGGTAGAGCCCTCCACTTT. The V and J genes are TRBV3-1 (or the pseudogene TRBV3-2) and TRBJ1-6; D is uncertain. The germline gives CDR1 LGHDT, CDR2 YNNKEL (reference sequence). Trimming took 5 bases from V and 14 from J, leaving 16 bases between them. The CDR3 runs 13 residues.